The entry below gives a single T cell receptor beta chain sequence along with its context. The data are from a study of blood T cell repertoires in COVID-19. For the study at large: PBMCs, B-cell-depleted T cells, or T cells provided the cDNA or gDNA that made up the material.

Methods used by the authors: Quantification of nucleated cells was approximated via reference gene primer amplification. Clones were sequenced by immunoSEQ multiplex PCR, and TCRdb holds only the in-frame ones, with some missing. D and trimming were read from the DNA, whereas the V and J calls and clone size are those reported in that table. The sample lists fewer than 60,000 clones, around 80% occurring once. The sample was peripheral blood. This sequence originates from a man between 60 and 75 years old with acute or convalescent COVID-19.

CDR3 bases: TGTGCCACCGCCCCGGGGGGGAGCACTGAAGCTTTCTTT. Its protein is CATAPGGSTEAFF. The chain is built from TRBV19 and TRBJ1-1; D might be TRBD1 (5 bases). This CDR3 region has 13 residues. The V end lost 10 bases, the J end lost 4 bases, and 16 bases lay between the germline ends. CDR1 and CDR2 (germline): LNHDA, SQIVND (reference sequence).